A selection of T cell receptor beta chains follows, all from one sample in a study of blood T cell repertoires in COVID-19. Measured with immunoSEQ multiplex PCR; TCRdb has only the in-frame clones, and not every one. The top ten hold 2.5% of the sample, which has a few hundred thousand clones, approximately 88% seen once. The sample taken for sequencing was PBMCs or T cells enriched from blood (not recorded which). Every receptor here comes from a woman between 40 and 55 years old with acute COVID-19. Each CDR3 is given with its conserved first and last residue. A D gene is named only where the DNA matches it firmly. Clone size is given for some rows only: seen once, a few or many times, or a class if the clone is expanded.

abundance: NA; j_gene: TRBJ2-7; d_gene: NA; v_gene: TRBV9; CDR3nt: TGTGCCAGCAGCGTAGCGGGGGGCGGTTACGAGCAGTACTTC; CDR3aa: CASSVAGGGYEQYF
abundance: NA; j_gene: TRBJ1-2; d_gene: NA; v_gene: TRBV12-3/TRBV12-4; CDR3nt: TGTGCCAGCAGTCGTCTCTTAGGCTACACCTTC; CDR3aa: CASSRLLGYTF
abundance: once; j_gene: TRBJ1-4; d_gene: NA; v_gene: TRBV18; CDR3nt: TGTGCCAGCTCACCACTCACTGAGGGATCAGGTGAAAAACTGTTTTTT; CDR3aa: CASSPLTEGSGEKLFF
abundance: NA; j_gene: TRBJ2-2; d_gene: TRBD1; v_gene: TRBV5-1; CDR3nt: TGCGCCAGCAGGGGACAGTTCAACACCGGGGAGCTGTTTTTT; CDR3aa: CASRGQFNTGELFF
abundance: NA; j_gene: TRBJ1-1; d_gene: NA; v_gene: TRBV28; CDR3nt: TGTGCCAGCAGTACCGACATCACCTTCAACACTGAAGCTTTCTTT; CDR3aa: CASSTDITFNTEAFF
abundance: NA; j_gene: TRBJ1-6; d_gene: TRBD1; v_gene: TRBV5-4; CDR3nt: TGTGCCAGCAGCTTTAGACAGGGTTGGGATAATTCACCCCTCCACTTT; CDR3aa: CASSFRQGWDNSPLHF
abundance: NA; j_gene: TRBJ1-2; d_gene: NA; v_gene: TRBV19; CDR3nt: TGTGCCAGTAGTAGTCCGGGACAATCAGCTGGCTACACCTTC; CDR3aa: CASSSPGQSAGYTF
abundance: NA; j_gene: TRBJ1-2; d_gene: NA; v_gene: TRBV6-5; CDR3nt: TGTGCCAGCAGTACCTCTCCTCAGGGGGGCTACACCTTC; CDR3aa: CASSTSPQGGYTF
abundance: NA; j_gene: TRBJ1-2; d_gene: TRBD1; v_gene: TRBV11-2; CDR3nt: TGTGCCATCAAGACCGGGACAGCTTATGGCTACACCTTC; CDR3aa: CAIKTGTAYGYTF
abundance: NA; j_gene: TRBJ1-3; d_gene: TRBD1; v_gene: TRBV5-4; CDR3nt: TGTGCCAGCAGCTTGGACAGGGGGAGCTCTGGAAACACCATATATTTT; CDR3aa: CASSLDRGSSGNTIYF
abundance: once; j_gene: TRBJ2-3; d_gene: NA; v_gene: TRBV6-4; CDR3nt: TGTGCCAGCAGTGGAGGACAGCCTGGGGCAGATACGCAGTATTTT; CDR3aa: CASSGGQPGADTQYF
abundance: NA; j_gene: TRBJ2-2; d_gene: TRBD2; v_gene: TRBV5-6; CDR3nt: TGTGCCAGCCATCCGGGAGGTCCCGGGGAGCTGTTTTTT; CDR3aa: CASHPGGPGELFF
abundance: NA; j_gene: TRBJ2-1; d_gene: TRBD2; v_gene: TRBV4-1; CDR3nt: TGCGCCAGCAGCCAGCTGCTAGCGGGGTACAATGAGCAGTTCTTC; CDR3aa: CASSQLLAGYNEQFF
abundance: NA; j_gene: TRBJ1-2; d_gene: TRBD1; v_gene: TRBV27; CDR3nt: TGTGCCAGCAGTTTCACAGGGGGCAATTTCGGCTATGGCTACACCTTC; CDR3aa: CASSFTGGNFGYGYTF
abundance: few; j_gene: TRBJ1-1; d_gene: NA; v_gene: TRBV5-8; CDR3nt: TGTGCCAGCAGCTTAGGGAAGCGGACGAACACTGAAGCTTTCTTT; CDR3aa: CASSLGKRTNTEAFF
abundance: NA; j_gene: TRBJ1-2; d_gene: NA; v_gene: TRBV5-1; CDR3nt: TGCGCCAGCAGCTTGCGGGATAACTATGGCTACACCTTC; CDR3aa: CASSLRDNYGYTF
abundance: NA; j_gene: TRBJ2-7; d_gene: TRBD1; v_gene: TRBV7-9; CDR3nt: TGTGCCAGCAGCCGACAGGGCGGGTACGAGCAGTACTTC; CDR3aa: CASSRQGGYEQYF
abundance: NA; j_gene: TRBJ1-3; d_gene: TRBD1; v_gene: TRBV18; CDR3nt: TGTGCCAGCTCACCTACAAACCGGGGGACAGGCATTCTCTCTGGAAACACCATATATTTT; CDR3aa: CASSPTNRGTGILSGNTIYF
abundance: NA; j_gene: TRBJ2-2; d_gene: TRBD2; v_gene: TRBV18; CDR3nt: TGTGCCAGCTCACCACTTCAAAGGGACTACCACACCGGGGAGCTGTTTTTT; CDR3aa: CASSPLQRDYHTGELFF
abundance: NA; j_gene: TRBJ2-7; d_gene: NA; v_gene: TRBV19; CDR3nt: TGTGCCAGTAGCAACGGCAGGGCCACCTACGAGCAGTACTTC; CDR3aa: CASSNGRATYEQYF
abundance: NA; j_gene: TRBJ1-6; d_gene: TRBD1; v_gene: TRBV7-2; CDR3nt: TGTGCCAGCAGCATCGGGACAGGGGTAAATTCACCCCTCCACTTT; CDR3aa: CASSIGTGVNSPLHF
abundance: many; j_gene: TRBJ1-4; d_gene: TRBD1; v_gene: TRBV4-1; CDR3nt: TGCGCCAGCAGCACACCGTCGGGACAGTCTAAATTGGTGGATGAAAAACTGTTTTTT; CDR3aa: CASSTPSGQSKLVDEKLFF
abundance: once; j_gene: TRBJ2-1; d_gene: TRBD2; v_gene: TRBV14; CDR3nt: TGTGCCAGCAGCCAACTAGCGGGGGGCCACTACAATGAGCAGTTCTTC; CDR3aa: CASSQLAGGHYNEQFF
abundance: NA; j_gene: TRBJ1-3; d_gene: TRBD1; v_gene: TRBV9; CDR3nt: TGTGCCAGCAGCGTAGGGACAGGCTCTGGAAACACCATATATTTT; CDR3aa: CASSVGTGSGNTIYF
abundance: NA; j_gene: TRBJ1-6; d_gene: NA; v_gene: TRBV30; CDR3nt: TGTGCCTGCCAACAGGGTTGGAATTCACCCCTCCACTTT; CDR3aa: CACQQGWNSPLHF
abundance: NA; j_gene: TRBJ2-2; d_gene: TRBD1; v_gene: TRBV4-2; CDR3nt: TGTGCCAGCAGCCAAGGACAGGGGAACGCCGGGGAGCTGTTTTTT; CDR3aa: CASSQGQGNAGELFF
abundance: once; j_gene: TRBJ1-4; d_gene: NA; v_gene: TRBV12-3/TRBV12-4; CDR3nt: TGTGCCAGCAGTTTAGCGGAGGGGGAAAAACTGTTTTTT; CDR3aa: CASSLAEGEKLFF
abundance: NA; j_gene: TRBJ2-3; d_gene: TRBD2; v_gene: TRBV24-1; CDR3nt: TGTGCCACCTGTATAAACTGGACTAGCGGCAACACAGATACGCAGTATTTT; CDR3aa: CATCINWTSGNTDTQYF
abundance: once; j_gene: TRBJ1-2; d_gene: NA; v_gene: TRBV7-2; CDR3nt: TGTGCCAGCAGCTTATTATCAGGGGATGGCTACACCTTC; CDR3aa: CASSLLSGDGYTF
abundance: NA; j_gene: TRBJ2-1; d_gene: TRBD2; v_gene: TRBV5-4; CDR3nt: TGTGCCAGCAGGGCCCAACTAGCGGATTACAATGAGCAGTTCTTC; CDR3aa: CASRAQLADYNEQFF
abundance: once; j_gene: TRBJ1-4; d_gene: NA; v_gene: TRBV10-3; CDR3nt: TGTGCCATCAGTGGCGCGGGGGCTAATGAAAAACTGTTTTTT; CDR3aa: CAISGAGANEKLFF
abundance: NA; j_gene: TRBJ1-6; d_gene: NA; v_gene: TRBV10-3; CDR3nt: TGTGCCATCAGTGAGTCCTGGCCTCGGGGTTCACCCCTCCACTTT; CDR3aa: CAISESWPRGSPLHF
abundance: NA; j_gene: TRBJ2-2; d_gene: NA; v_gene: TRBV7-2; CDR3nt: TGTGCCAGCAGCCACGGGGTCGGGGGGCCCGGGGAGCTGTTTTTT; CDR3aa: CASSHGVGGPGELFF
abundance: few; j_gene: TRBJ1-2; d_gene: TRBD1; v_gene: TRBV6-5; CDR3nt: TGTGCCAGCCGAGGGACAGGAGGGGACTATGGCTACACCTTC; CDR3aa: CASRGTGGDYGYTF
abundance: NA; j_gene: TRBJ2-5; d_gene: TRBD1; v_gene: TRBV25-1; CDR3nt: TGTGCCAGCAGCCTGACAGGGGGCTTAGAGACCCAGTACTTC; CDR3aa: CASSLTGGLETQYF
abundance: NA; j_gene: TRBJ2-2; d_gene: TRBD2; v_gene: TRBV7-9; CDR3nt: TGTGCCAGCAGCATTGGGACTAGCGGGGGGGCCGTGGAGCTGTTTTTT; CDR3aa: CASSIGTSGGAVELFF
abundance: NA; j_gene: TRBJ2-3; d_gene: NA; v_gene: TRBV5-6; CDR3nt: TGTGCCACCCGGCGGGCCCCCGGCGGCACAGATACGCAGTATTTT; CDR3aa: CATRRAPGGTDTQYF
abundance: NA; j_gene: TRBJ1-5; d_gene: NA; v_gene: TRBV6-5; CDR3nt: TGTGCCAGCAGTTACTCGTCAGGGGGCAATCAGCCCCAGCATTTT; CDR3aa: CASSYSSGGNQPQHF
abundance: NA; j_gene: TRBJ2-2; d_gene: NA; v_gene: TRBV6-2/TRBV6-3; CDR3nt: TGTGCCAGCAGTAACGAAAGAGCCGGGGAGCTGTTTTTT; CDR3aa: CASSNERAGELFF
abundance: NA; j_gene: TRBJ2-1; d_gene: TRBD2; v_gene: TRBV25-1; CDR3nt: TGTGCCAGCACTCGAATGGGGACTAGCGGGGGGAATGAGCAGTTCTTC; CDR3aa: CASTRMGTSGGNEQFF
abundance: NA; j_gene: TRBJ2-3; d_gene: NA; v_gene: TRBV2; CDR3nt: TGTGCCAGCGGGCCTGAGTTCTCGGGAAGCACAGATACGCAGTATTTT; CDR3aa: CASGPEFSGSTDTQYF